The TCR beta chain described here comes from a study of blood T cell repertoires in COVID-19. Sequenced by immunoSEQ multiplex PCR; TCRdb stores in-frame clones only, minus some. This table has about 17,000 clones, around 77% appearing once. The receptor was isolated from a man between 65 and 79 years old with COVID-19, enrolled during active disease. Sequencing was carried out using peripheral blood.

The CDR3 here is CASSLWGQGYGYTF. In nucleotides, the CDR3 is TGTGCCAGCTCCCTGTGGGGACAAGGGTATGGCTACACCTTC. The chain joins TRBV28 to TRBJ1-2; tentatively, D is TRBD1 (6 bases). Deletions cut 8 bases from V and 5 bases from J, with 18 bases between. The V gene's germline CDR1 is MDHEN and CDR2 SYDVKM. The CDR3 has 14 residues.